The T cell receptor (beta chain) described here comes from a study of human T cells and chemical hapten exposure. V shed 8 bases and J shed 5 bases, with 15 bases lying between them. This CDR3 comprises 14 residues. The time point was: pre-sensitization, week 0. The treatment here: therapeutic diphenylcyclopropenone sensitization with weekly scalp DPC. MiXCR was run by TCRdb on the RACE reads, yielding one entry per CDR3 protein. This table has 300,000 to 450,000 distinct CDR3 sequences, approximately 5.1% appearing once. The specimen was whole blood, collected in connection with sensitization to the hapten diphenylcyclopropenone (DPC). This sequence originates from a woman between 45 and 65 years old with alopecia areata. Some clones in this sample may be carry-over from other donors' samples. This sequence joins TRBV12-3 or TRBV12-4 and TRBJ1-4; possible D gene TRBD1, 5 bases. The CDR3 region has the DNA TGTGCCAGCTGGGGGAGGGAGCCGAATGAAAAACTGTTTTTT. It encodes CASWGREPNEKLFF.